This TCR beta chain appears in the sequencing data of a study of spatial heterogeneity in lung cancer. Study at large: Raw reads showed each unique TCR and UMI combination turning up more than ten times on average.

General study results and limits: Tumor mutation count correlated with how many alpha and beta TCRs expanded intratumorally.

The CDR3 runs 11 residues. This clonotype was counted at least ten times. No antigen is known for it. One entry per CDR3 protein, called by TCRdb with MiXCR from the 5' RACE reads. The table shows 8,000 to 10,000 distinct CDR3 sequences, with roughly an eighth occurring only once. Time point of the sample: sample taken at primary tumor resection. In each case, whole RNA from tumor, nontumor lung or frozen PBMC was sequenced unsorted. The receptor's source is a male donor with early-stage non-small cell lung cancer. The chain links TRBV21-1 to TRBJ2-1. TRBV21-1 is deemed a pseudogene. The sample here was lung tumor tissue, taken at surgery. The CDR3, as DNA: TGTGCCAGCAGCAAAAACAATGAGCAGTTCTTC. Amino acid sequence: CASSKNNEQFF.